This TCR beta chain originates from a study of T-cell reconstitution after alpha-beta-depleted transplantation in children. Overall study findings and caveats: T-cell counts and diversity at one year following transplant were attributed mainly to newly produced T cells. Reported findings indicate that, about two months after transplant, alpha-beta T cells came from several hundred expanded clones, which were derived from non-depleted graft cells.

It was with unique molecular identifiers that the TCRbeta library was prepared. MiXCR was run by TCRdb on the PCR reads, yielding one entry per CDR3 protein. The data show hundreds of thousands of distinct CDR3 sequences, 13% seen once. This clonotype was picked up many times. Antigen: not known. The V and J ends lost 2 bases and 2 bases, in that order; junction bases with no gene match: 4. CDR1 and CDR2 from the germline V gene are MNHEY and SVGEGT. The CDR3 is 17 residues long. This rearrangement joins TRBV6-2 or TRBV6-3 to TRBJ2-1; 12 nucleotides align to TRBD2. This specimen consisted of PBMCs, mostly from graft donor cells, obtained 360 days after TCRalphabeta/CD19-depleted stem cell transplant. This TCR was sampled from a male patient between 5 and 17 years old who had a stem cell transplant for acute myeloid leukemia, so the T cells may come from the graft donor. The CDR3 is CASSYATSGSPYNEQFF. CDR3 nucleotides: TGTGCCAGCAGTTACGCGACTAGCGGGAGTCCCTACAATGAGCAGTTCTTC.